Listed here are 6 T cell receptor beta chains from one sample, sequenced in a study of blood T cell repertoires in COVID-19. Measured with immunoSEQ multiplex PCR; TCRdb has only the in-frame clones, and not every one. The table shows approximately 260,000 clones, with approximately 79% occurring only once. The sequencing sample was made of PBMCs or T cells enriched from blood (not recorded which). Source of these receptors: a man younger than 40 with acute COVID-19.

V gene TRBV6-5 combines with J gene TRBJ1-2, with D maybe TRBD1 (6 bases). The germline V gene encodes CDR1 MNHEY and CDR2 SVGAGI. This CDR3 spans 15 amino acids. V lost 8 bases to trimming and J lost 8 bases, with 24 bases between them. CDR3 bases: TGTGCCAGCTTTAATTCCAGGGGTACTATGGAGGGCTACACCTTC. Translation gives CASFNSRGTMEGYTF.

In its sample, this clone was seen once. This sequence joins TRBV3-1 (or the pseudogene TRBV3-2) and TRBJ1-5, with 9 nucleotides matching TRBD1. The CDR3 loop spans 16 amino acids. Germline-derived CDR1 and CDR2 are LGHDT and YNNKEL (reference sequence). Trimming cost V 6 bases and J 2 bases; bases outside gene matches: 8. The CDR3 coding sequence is TGTGCCAGCAGTCAGAACAGGGGGCATGGCAATCAGCCCCAGCATTTT. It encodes CASSQNRGHGNQPQHF.

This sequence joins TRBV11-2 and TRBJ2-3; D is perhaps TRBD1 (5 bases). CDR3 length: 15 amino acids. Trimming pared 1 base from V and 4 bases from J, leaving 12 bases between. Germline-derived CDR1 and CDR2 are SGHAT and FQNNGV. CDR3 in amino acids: CASSLGYRLADTQYF. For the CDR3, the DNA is TGTGCCAGCAGCTTAGGCTACAGGCTTGCAGATACGCAGTATTTT.

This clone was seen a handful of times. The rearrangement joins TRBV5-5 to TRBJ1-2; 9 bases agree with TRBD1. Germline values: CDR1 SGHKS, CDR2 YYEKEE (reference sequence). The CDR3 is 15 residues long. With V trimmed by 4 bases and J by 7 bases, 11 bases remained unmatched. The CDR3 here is CASSEENRDRVGYTF. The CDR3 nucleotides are TGTGCCAGCAGCGAAGAGAACCGGGACAGGGTTGGCTACACCTTC.

This chain's CDR3 is CASSLGQEGNTIYF. The CDR3 DNA is TGTGCCAGCAGCTTGGGACAGGAGGGAAACACCATATATTTT. The gene calls are TRBV9 and TRBJ1-3, with TRBD1 identical over 8 bases. V was pared by 4 bases and J by 4 bases, with 4 bases of the junction left unmatched. This CDR3 is 14 amino acids long. The germline CDR1 and CDR2 sequences are SGDLS and YYNGEE.

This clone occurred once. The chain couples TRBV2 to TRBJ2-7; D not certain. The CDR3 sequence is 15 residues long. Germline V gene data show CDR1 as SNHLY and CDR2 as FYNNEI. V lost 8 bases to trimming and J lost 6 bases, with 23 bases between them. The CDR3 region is CASGVSNYPGAEQYV. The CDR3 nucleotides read TGTGCCAGCGGTGTGTCTAACTACCCGGGTGCCGAGCAGTACGTC.